What follows describes a single T cell receptor (beta chain). Its specificity is unknown. TCRdb fed the RT-PCR reads into MiXCR, producing one record per CDR3 protein. The sample records 860,000 or so distinct CDR3 sequences, approximately 22% being singletons. Per the germline V gene, CDR1 is SQVTM and CDR2 is ANQGSEA. The trim removed 6 bases at V and 2 bases at J, leaving 8 bases unmatched. The CDR3 consists of 16 residues. This entry is derived from a study of response to subunit inactivated influenza vaccine. Study findings and constraints: Authors suggested that a seasonal influenza vaccination recruits few new T cells each time.

The chain recombines TRBV29-1 with TRBJ2-2, with TRBD1 matching 11 bases. Material: PBMCs from blood, obtained approximately 5 days after vaccination. The TCR comes from a man in his forties or fifties who received an inactivated influenza vaccine. The CDR3 spells CSVRTGGGKNTGELFF. CDR3 nucleotides: TGCAGCGTCAGGACAGGGGGCGGGAAAAACACCGGGGAGCTGTTTTTT.